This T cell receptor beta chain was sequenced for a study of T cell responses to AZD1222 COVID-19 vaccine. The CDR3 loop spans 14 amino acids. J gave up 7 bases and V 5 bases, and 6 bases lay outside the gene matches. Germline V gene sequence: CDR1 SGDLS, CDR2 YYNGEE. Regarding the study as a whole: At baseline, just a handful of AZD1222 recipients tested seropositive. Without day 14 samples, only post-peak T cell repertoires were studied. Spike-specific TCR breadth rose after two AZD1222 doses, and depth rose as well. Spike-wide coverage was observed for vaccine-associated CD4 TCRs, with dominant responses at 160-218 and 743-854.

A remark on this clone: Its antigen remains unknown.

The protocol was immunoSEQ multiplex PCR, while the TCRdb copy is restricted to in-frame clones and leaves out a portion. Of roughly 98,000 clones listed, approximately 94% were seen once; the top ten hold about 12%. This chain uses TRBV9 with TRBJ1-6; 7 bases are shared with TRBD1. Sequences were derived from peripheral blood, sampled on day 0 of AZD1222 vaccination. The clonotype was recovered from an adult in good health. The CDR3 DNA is TGTGCCAGCAGTTCGGGACAGAGAAATTCACCCCTCCACTTT. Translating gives CASSSGQRNSPLHF.